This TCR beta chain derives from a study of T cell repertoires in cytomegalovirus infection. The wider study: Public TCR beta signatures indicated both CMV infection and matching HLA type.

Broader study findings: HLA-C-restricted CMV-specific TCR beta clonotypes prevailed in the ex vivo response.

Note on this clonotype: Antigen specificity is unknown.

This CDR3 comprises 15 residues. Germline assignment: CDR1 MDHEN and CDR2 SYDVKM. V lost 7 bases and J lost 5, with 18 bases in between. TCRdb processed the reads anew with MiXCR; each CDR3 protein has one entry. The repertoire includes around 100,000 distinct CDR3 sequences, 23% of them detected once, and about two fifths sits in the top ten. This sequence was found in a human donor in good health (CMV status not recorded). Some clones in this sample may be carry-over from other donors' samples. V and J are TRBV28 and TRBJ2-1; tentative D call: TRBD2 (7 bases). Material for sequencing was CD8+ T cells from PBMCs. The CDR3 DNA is TGTGCCAGCACCGGATTAGGGGGGGCCCACAATGAGCAGTTCTTC. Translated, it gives CASTGLGGAHNEQFF.